A selection of T cell receptor beta chains follows, all from one sample in a study of shared clonotypes between healthy human individuals. This table comes from immunoSEQ multiplex PCR, and its TCRdb copy is limited to in-frame clones, with some not included. Here the sample spans some 2,500,000 clones, roughly 90% being singletons. Sequencing was carried out using naive CD4+ T cells from PBMCs. Every receptor here comes from a man aged 18-30 years in good health. Some clones in this sample may be carry-over from other donors' samples. CDR3s include the opening cysteine and the closing phenylalanine or tryptophan. A D gene is named only where the DNA matches it firmly. Not every row has a clone size; where given, it reads once, few, many or a size class.

D	V	size	J	CDR3	DNA
TRBD1	TRBV5-5	.	TRBJ2-7	CASRRDRAAYEQYF	TGTGCCAGCAGGAGGGACAGGGCGGCCTACGAGCAGTACTTC
.	TRBV4-1	.	TRBJ2-7	CASSQEVSYGYEQYF	TGCGCCAGCAGCCAAGAAGTCAGCTACGGGTACGAGCAGTACTTC
.	TRBV29-1	.	TRBJ2-1	CSGGGNEQFF	TGCAGCGGAGGGGGAAATGAGCAGTTCTTC
.	TRBV19	.	TRBJ2-2	CASSARGELFF	TGTGCCAGTAGTGCACGGGGGGAGCTGTTTTTT
.	TRBV27	.	TRBJ2-7	CASSLSRGEQYF	TGTGCCAGCAGTTTATCGAGGGGCGAGCAGTACTTC
TRBD2	TRBV27	.	TRBJ2-4	CASRPTTSGTKNIQYF	TGTGCCAGCAGGCCCACGACTAGCGGCACCAAAAACATTCAGTACTTC
.	TRBV5-1	.	TRBJ2-5	CASSRAGDQETQYF	TGCGCCAGCAGCCGGGCCGGGGACCAAGAGACCCAGTACTTC
TRBD1	TRBV12-5	.	TRBJ1-1	CASGKNRGEAFF	TGTGCTAGTGGCAAAAACAGGGGTGAAGCTTTCTTT
TRBD1	TRBV7-3	.	TRBJ2-7	CASSLRAGGLYEQYF	TGTGCCAGCAGCTTAAGGGCAGGGGGCCTCTACGAGCAGTACTTC
.	TRBV9	.	TRBJ1-4	CASSEMGATNEKLFF	TGTGCCAGCAGCGAAATGGGGGCAACTAATGAAAAACTGTTTTTT
TRBD1	TRBV28	once	TRBJ2-7	CASRPGQALNEQYF	TGTGCCAGCAGGCCGGGACAGGCATTGAACGAGCAGTACTTC
.	TRBV5-6	.	TRBJ1-2	CASSFQPAGYTF	TGTGCCAGCAGCTTCCAACCCGCCGGCTACACCTTC
.	TRBV5-4	.	TRBJ2-1	CASSPPLGSYNEQFF	TGTGCCAGCAGCCCGCCACTAGGCTCCTACAATGAGCAGTTCTTC
TRBD2	TRBV19	.	TRBJ2-1	CASSIELAGGHEQFF	TGTGCCAGTAGTATAGAACTAGCGGGAGGACATGAGCAGTTCTTC